This T cell receptor beta chain is from a study of beta chain features in type 1 diabetes. Findings of the study overall: Type 1 diabetes patients showed a moderate but significant shortening of TCRB CDR3s in all four CD4+ subsets. Insertions were fewer and deletions more numerous at VDJ junctions in type 1 diabetes patients. Within the patient group, naive, central memory and Treg TCRB repertoires appeared more similar to each other than within healthy donors.

Reverse transcription of all isolated RNA meant that expressed TCRB transcripts were sequenced. Profiling relied on immunoSEQ multiplex PCR, and the TCRdb table lists in-frame clones only, not all of them. Among hundreds of thousands of clones, roughly 12% were seen once, and the ten largest hold approximately 0.021%. Purity of each sorted population was above 95%. Comments on this clone: Its antigen is not known.

The CDR3 runs to 11 residues. CDR1 is MDHEN and CDR2 is SYDVKM in the germline V gene. V gave up 10 bases and J gave up 3 bases, with 10 bases separating them. The chain employs TRBV28 and TRBJ2-7, with D possibly being TRBD2 (6 bases). Sample: naive CD4+ T cells from blood. The sequence was collected from a man in his late teens or twenties with type 1 diabetes. In DNA form, the CDR3 reads TGTGCCACCCGGGAGCACTACGAGCAGTACTTC. Translating gives CATREHYEQYF.